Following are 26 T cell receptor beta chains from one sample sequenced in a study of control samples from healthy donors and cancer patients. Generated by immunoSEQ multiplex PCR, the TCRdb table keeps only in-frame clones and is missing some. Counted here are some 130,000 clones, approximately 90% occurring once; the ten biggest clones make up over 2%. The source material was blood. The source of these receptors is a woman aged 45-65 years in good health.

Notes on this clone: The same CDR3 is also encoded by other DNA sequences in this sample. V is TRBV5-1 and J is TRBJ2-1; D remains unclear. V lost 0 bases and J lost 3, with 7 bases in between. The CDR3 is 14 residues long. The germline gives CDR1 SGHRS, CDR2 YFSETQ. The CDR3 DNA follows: TGCGCCAGCAGCTTGGATGCCGGCTACAATGAGCAGTTCTTC. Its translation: CASSLDAGYNEQFF.

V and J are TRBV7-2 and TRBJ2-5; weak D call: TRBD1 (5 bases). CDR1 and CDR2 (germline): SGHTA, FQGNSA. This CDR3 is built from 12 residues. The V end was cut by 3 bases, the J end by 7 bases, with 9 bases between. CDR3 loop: CASSLSRGTQYF. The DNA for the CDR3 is TGTGCCAGCAGCTTGTCAAGGGGGACCCAGTACTTC.

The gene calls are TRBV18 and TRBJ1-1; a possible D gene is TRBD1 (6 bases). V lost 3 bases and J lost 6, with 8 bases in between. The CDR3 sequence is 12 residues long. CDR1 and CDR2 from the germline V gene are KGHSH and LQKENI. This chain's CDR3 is CASSPGQSEAFF. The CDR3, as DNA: TGTGCCAGCTCACCCGGACAGTCTGAAGCTTTCTTT.

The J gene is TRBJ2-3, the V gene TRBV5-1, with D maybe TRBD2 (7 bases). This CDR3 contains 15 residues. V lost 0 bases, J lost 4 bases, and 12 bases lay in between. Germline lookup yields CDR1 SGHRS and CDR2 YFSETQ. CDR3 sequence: CASSLDQGRADTQYF. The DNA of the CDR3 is TGCGCCAGCAGCTTGGATCAGGGGAGGGCAGATACGCAGTATTTT.

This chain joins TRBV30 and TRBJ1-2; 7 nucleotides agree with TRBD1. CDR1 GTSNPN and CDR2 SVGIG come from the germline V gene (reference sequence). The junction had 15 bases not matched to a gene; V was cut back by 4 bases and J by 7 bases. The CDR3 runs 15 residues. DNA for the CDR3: TGTGCCTGGATCCGGTTTACAGGGGTGGGAGGTGGCTACACCTTC. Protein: CAWIRFTGVGGGYTF.

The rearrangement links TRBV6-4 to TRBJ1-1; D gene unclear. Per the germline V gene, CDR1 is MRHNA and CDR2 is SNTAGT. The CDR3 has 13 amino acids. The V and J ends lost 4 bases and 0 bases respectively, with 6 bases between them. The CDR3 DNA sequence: TGTGCCAGCAGTGTTGGGGTGAACACTGAAGCTTTCTTT. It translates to CASSVGVNTEAFF.

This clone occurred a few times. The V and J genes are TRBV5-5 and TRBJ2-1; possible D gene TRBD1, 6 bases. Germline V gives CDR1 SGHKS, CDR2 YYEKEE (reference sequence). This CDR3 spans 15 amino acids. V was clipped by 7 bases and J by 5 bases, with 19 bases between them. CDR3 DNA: TGTGCCAGCTCCTTAGGGGGATCCCACGACAATGAGCAGTTCTTC. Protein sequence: CASSLGGSHDNEQFF.

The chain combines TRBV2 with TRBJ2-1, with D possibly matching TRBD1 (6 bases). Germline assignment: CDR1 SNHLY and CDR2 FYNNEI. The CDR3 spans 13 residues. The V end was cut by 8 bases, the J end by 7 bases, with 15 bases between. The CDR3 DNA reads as TGTGCCAGCGACGGACAGATGCTAAATGAGCAGTTCTTC. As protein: CASDGQMLNEQFF.

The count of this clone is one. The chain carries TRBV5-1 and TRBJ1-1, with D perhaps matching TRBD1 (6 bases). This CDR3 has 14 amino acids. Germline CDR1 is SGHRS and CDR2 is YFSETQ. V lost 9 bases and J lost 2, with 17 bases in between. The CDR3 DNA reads TGCGCCACTACGTTTGAAGGGGGTAACACTGAAGCTTTCTTT. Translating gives CATTFEGGNTEAFF.

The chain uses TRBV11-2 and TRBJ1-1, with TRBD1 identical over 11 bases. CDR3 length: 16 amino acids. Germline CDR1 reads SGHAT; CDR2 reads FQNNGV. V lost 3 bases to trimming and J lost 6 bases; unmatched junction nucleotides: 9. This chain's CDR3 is CASSFGQGALSPEAFF. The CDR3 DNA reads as TGTGCCAGCAGCTTCGGACAGGGGGCATTATCCCCTGAAGCTTTCTTT.

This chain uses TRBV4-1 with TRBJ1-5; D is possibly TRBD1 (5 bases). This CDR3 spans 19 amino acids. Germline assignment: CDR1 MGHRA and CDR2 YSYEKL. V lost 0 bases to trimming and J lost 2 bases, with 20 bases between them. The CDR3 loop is CASSQDARDFRSGNQPQHF. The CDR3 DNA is TGCGCCAGCAGCCAAGATGCCCGGGACTTTCGATCTGGCAATCAGCCCCAGCATTTT.

This CDR3 is CASSLGTLTETGELFF. The CDR3 coding sequence is TGTGCCAGCAGCTTAGGTACACTGACAGAGACCGGGGAGCTGTTTTTT. The chain uses TRBV11-2 and TRBJ2-2, with D possibly being TRBD1 (5 bases). CDR3 size: 16 residues. Between the trimmed V and J ends, which lost 1 base and 5 bases, there was a span of 14 bases. Per the germline V gene, CDR1 is SGHAT and CDR2 is FQNNGV.

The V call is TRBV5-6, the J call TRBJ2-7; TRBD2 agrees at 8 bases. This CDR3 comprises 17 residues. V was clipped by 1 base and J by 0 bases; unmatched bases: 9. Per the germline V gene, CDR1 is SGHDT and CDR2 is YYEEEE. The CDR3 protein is CASSLRRGLGGSYEQYF. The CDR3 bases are TGTGCCAGCAGCTTGCGCCGGGGACTAGGGGGCTCCTACGAGCAGTACTTC.

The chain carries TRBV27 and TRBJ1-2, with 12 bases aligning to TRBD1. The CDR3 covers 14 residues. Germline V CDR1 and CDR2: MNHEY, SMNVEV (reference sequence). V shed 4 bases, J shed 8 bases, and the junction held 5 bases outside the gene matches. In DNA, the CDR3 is TGTGCCAGCAGTTCTTCCGGGACAGGGGGCGGCTACACCTTC. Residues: CASSSSGTGGGYTF.

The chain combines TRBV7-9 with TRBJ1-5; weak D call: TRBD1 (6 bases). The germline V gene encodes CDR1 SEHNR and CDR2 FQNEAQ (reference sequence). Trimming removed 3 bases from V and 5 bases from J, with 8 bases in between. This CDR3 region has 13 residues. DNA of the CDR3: TGTGCCAGCAGCTTGGCAGGGGATCAGCCCCAGCATTTT. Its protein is CASSLAGDQPQHF.

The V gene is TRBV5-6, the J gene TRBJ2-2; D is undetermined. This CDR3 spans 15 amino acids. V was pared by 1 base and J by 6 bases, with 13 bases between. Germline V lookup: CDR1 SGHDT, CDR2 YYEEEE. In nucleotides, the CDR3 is TGTGCCAGCAGCTTGCCTGGGGATCAGGCCGGGGAGCTGTTTTTT. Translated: CASSLPGDQAGELFF.

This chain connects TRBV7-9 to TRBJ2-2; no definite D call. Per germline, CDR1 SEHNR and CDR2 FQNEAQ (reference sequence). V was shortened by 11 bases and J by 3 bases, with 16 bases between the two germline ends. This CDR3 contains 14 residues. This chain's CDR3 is CAYILGLYTGELFF. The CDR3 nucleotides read TGTGCCTACATTCTGGGGTTGTACACCGGGGAGCTGTTTTTT.

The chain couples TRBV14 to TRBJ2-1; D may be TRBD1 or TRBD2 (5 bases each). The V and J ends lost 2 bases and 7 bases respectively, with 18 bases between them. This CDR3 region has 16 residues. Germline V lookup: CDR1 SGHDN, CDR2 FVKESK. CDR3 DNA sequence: TGTGCCAGCAGCCAATTGGGTAGCCGGGGACGTAATGAGCAGTTCTTC. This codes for CASSQLGSRGRNEQFF.

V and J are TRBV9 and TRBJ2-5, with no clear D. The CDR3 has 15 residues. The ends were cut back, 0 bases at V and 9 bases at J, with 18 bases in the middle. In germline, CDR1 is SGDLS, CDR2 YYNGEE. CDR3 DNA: TGTGCCAGCAGCGTAGGAGCGCGTCCGGCCCTGGCCCAGTACTTC. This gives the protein CASSVGARPALAQYF.

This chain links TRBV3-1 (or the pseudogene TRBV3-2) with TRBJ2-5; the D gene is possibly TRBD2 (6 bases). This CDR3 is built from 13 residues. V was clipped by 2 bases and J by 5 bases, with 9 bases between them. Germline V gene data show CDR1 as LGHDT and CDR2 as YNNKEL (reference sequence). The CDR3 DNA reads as TGTGCCAGCAGCCAACTAGCGCTCGAGACCCAGTACTTC. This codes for CASSQLALETQYF.

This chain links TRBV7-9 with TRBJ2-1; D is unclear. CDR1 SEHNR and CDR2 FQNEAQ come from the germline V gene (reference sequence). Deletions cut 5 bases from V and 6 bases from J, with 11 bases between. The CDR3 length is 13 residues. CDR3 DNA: TGTGCCAGCAGCCCTCCCTGGCCCAATGAGCAGTTCTTC. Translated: CASSPPWPNEQFF.

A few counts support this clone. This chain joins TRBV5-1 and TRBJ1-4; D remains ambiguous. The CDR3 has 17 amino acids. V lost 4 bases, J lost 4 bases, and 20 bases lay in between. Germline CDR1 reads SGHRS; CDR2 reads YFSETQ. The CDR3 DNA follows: TGCGCCAGCAGCGGGTGGGGTCCGGACGGAGATAATGAAAAACTGTTTTTT. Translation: CASSGWGPDGDNEKLFF.

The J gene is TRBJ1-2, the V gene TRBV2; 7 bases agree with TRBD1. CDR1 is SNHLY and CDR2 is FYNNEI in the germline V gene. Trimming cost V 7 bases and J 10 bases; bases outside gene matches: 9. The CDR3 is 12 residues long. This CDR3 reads CASNLGTAHYTF. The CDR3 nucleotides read TGTGCCAGCAACCTCGGGACAGCTCACTACACCTTC.

This CDR3 reads CASLTGYQETQYF. In DNA, the CDR3 is TGTGCCAGCCTTACCGGGTACCAAGAGACCCAGTACTTC. The V gene is TRBV2, the J gene TRBJ2-5; D unresolved. The CDR3 is made up of 13 amino acids. CDR1 SNHLY and CDR2 FYNNEI come from the germline V gene. V gave up 8 bases and J gave up 0 bases, with 10 bases separating them.

The CDR3 coding sequence is TGCGCCAGCAGCTTGGCCGGGCTGGGGGTTGCAACTAATGAAAAACTGTTTTTT. Its translation: CASSLAGLGVATNEKLFF. The V and J genes are TRBV5-1 and TRBJ1-4; a possible D gene is TRBD1 (5 bases). Deletions cut 0 bases from V and 0 bases from J, with 15 bases between. The CDR3 spans 18 residues. Germline V lookup: CDR1 SGHRS, CDR2 YFSETQ.

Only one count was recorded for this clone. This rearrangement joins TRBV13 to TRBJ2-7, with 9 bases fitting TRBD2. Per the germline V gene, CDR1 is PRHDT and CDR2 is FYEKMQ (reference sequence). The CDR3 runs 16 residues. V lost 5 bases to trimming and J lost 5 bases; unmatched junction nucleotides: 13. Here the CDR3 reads CASSPPSTSGLDEQYF. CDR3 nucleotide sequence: TGTGCCAGCAGCCCCCCTTCGACTAGCGGCCTAGACGAGCAGTACTTC.